The 22 T cell receptor beta chains given below trace back to one sample, sequenced in a study of blood T cells in healthy people across ages. Alongside a J-beta primer mix, a sample-barcoded 5' primer served in a second PCR lasting about 7 to 11 cycles. Via MiXCR, TCRdb re-called the 5' RACE reads, giving one row per CDR3 protein. The profile covers hundreds of thousands of distinct CDR3 sequences, with less than 25% appearing a single time and 7.5% to 9% taken by the ten largest. Another study also made use of these data, one on T cells of mothers and their children.

The sequencing sample was made of blood. All receptors derive from a boy younger than 18 in good health.

The chain joins TRBV29-1 to TRBJ1-2; D is ambiguous. Trimming stripped 6 bases from V and 4 bases from J, with 18 bases between. The CDR3 is 14 amino acids. Per germline, CDR1 SQVTM and CDR2 ANQGSEA. The CDR3 region is CSVDPPGVRYGYTF. The CDR3 DNA is TGCAGCGTGGACCCGCCCGGGGTGCGCTATGGCTACACCTTC.

The rearrangement uses TRBV6-5 and TRBJ2-3, with 9 nucleotides matching TRBD2. The V gene's germline CDR1 is MNHEY and CDR2 SVGAGI. V was clipped by 0 bases and J by 2 bases; unmatched bases: 6. The CDR3 spans 17 residues. CDR3 coding DNA: TGTGCCAGCAGTTACTCGTATCTAGCGGGGTACACAGATACGCAGTATTTT. It translates to CASSYSYLAGYTDTQYF.

The chain carries TRBV5-1 and TRBJ1-2; D gene ambiguous. CDR3 length: 12 amino acids. V was trimmed by 2 bases and J by 3 bases, leaving 5 bases between them. In germline, CDR1 is SGHRS, CDR2 YFSETQ. CDR3 in DNA: TGCGCCAGCAGCTTCGGGGACTATGGCTACACCTTC. It yields the protein CASSFGDYGYTF. The full variable domain, its missing parts supplied by reference TRBV5-1 and TRBJ1-2, is KAGVTQTPRYLIKTRGQQVTLSCSPISGHRSVSWYQQTPGQGLQFLFEYFSETQRNKGNFPGRFSGRQFSNSRSEMNVSTLELGDSALYLCASSFGDYGYTFGSGTRLTVV.

In its sample, this clonotype was seen a few times. V gene TRBV7-9 combines with J gene TRBJ1-4, with TRBD1 matching over 8 bases. This CDR3 has 14 residues. Germline assignment: CDR1 SEHNR and CDR2 FQNEAQ (reference sequence). Trimming took 8 bases from V and 8 from J; bases not matched to a gene: 10. The CDR3 reads CASEDREGLEKLFF. In DNA form, the CDR3 reads TGTGCCAGCGAGGACAGGGAGGGTTTGGAAAAACTGTTTTTT.

There are many counts of this clonotype. V gene TRBV29-1 combines with J gene TRBJ2-5; no firm D call. The germline gives CDR1 SQVTM, CDR2 ANQGSEA. CDR3 length: 13 amino acids. The V gene lost 4 bases and the J gene lost 5 bases, with 14 bases spanning the gap. CDR3 in DNA: TGCAGCGTTGGTCTCCGGGTGGGGGAGACCCAGTACTTC. It translates to CSVGLRVGETQYF.

In this sample, this clonotype turned up a few times. The chain combines TRBV29-1 with TRBJ2-7, with D hard to call. CDR1 and CDR2 (germline): SQVTM, ANQGSEA. The CDR3 consists of 12 residues. V was cut by 6 bases and J by 2 bases, with 11 bases left in between. The CDR3 protein is CSVRTDAYEQYF. The CDR3 region has the DNA TGCAGCGTCAGGACGGATGCCTACGAGCAGTACTTC.

The chain links TRBV6-2 or TRBV6-3 to TRBJ2-2; TRBD1 agrees at 7 bases. V lost 2 bases and J lost 7; bases outside the gene matches: 1. The CDR3 covers 13 residues. Germline CDR1 MNHEY, CDR2 SVGEGT. The CDR3 loop reads CASSYRGRGELFF. CDR3 nucleotide sequence: TGTGCCAGCAGTTACAGGGGGCGCGGGGAGCTGTTTTTT.

The rearrangement uses TRBV12-3 or TRBV12-4 and TRBJ1-4; no clear D gene. This CDR3 is built from 12 residues. The V gene lost 3 bases and the J gene lost 7 bases, with 6 bases spanning the gap. In nucleotides, the CDR3 is TGTGCCAGCAGTTTCAACGGTGAAAAACTGTTTTTT. Translating it yields CASSFNGEKLFF.

The gene calls are TRBV28 and TRBJ2-2; 11 nucleotides agree with TRBD2. Germline CDR1 reads MDHEN; CDR2 reads SYDVKM. J was trimmed by 6 bases and V by 5 bases; bases with no gene match: 8. This CDR3 spans 16 amino acids. The CDR3 loop is CASSPQLAGGPGELFF. The DNA of the CDR3 is TGTGCCAGCAGTCCCCAGCTAGCGGGAGGCCCCGGGGAGCTGTTTTTT.

This clonotype showed up many times. A read error may account for a junction end that differs from germline. The rearrangement uses TRBV4-1 and TRBJ2-7, with 9 bases fitting TRBD2. This CDR3 is 14 amino acids long. The V gene's germline CDR1 is MGHRA and CDR2 YSYEKL. Here the CDR3 reads CASSQGPSGNEQYF. The DNA of the CDR3 is TGCGCCAGCAGTCAAGGTCCTAGCGGGAACGAGCAGTACTTC.

This clonotype was seen a few times. The chain uses TRBV5-6 and TRBJ1-2, with no clear D. Deletions cut 4 bases from V and 5 bases from J, with 21 bases between. The CDR3 is 16 residues long. Germline loops: CDR1 SGHDT, CDR2 YYEEEE. CDR3 bases: TGTGCCAGCAGCACATTTCTCCGCACGTCCAGTTATGGCTACACCTTC. It encodes CASSTFLRTSSYGYTF.

The rearrangement uses TRBV12-3 or TRBV12-4 and TRBJ1-4; D is unresolved. The length of the CDR3 is 15 residues. Trimming took off 7 bases at V and 5 bases at J, with 17 bases between the two ends. The CDR3, as DNA: TGTGCCAGCACCCCATCGAGCGGACGAAATGAAAAACTGTTTTTT. Translating it yields CASTPSSGRNEKLFF.

This clonotype was picked up a small number of times. This chain joins TRBV14 and TRBJ2-4; D uncertain. This CDR3 contains 12 residues. Trimming removed 0 bases from V and 9 bases from J, with 6 bases in between. Germline lookup yields CDR1 SGHDN and CDR2 FVKESK. The CDR3 is CASSQDLVIQYF. For the CDR3, the DNA is TGTGCCAGCAGCCAAGATTTAGTCATTCAGTACTTC.

The rearrangement joins TRBV9 to TRBJ2-7; no clear D. The J call may be mistaken, given a closer DNA end match to TRBJ2-1. The V gene's germline CDR1 is SGDLS and CDR2 YYNGEE. The CDR3 consists of 16 residues. CDR3 nucleotides: TGTGCCAGCAGCGTAGACCTGGGGTTAGCTGGGGATGAGCAGTTCTTC. Protein: CASSVDLGLAGDEQFF.

The rearrangement links TRBV6-2 or TRBV6-3 to TRBJ2-1; possibly TRBD2 for D (5 bases). V lost 6 bases and J 9 bases, leaving 12 bases between the germline ends. Germline V gene lookup returns CDR1 MNHEY and CDR2 SVGEGT. The CDR3 is 12 residues long. The CDR3 region is CASRTRVVEQFF. The DNA for the CDR3 is TGTGCCAGCAGGACGCGGGTGGTTGAGCAGTTCTTC.

Concerning this clonotype itself: The CDR3 ends on some other residue instead of the conserved phenylalanine or tryptophan, so this is likely a read error. The V gene is TRBV27, the J gene TRBJ2-3; 14 nucleotides match TRBD2. This CDR3 comprises 17 residues. Germline V CDR1 and CDR2: MNHEY, SMNVEV (reference sequence). V was pared by 4 bases and J by 5 bases, with 8 bases of the junction left unmatched. CDR3 nucleotides: TGTGCCAGCAGTTCAAGGGGACTAGCGGGAGCGCGAGATACGCAGTATCTT. This codes for CASSSRGLAGARDTQYL.

V and J are TRBV6-1 and TRBJ1-1; 9 bases align to TRBD1. The CDR3 covers 15 residues. The germline gives CDR1 MNHNS, CDR2 SASEGT. J was trimmed by 2 bases and V by 2 bases; bases with no gene match: 3. CDR3: CASSERGQGNTEAFF. The CDR3 coding sequence is TGTGCCAGCAGTGAAAGGGGACAGGGAAACACTGAAGCTTTCTTT.

This clonotype was picked up a small number of times. The J gene is TRBJ1-4, the V gene TRBV4-3, with unresolved D. Trimming shortened V by 0 bases and J by 12 bases, and 20 bases separated the two germline ends. This CDR3 comprises 16 residues. The V gene's germline CDR1 is LGHNA and CDR2 YSLEER. The CDR3, as DNA: TGCGCCAGCAGCCAAGAAGGAAGGAGTCTATACGAAGAACTGTTTTTT. The encoded protein is CASSQEGRSLYEELFF.

This clonotype was observed a few times. The chain carries TRBV2 and TRBJ1-1; D is possibly TRBD1 (6 bases). The CDR3 has 16 residues. V lost 7 bases, J lost 0 bases, and 18 bases lay in between. Germline V CDR1 and CDR2: SNHLY, FYNNEI. CDR3: CASTHRDTYMNTEAFF. For the CDR3, the DNA is TGTGCCAGCACGCACCGGGACACTTATATGAACACTGAAGCTTTCTTT.

This chain links TRBV3-1 with TRBJ2-1; 9 nucleotides align to TRBD2. V was clipped by 4 bases and J by 3 bases; unmatched bases: 16. This CDR3 contains 19 residues. The germline gives CDR1 LGHDT, CDR2 YNNKEL (reference sequence). CDR3 DNA sequence: TGTGCCAGCAGCCCCCCTGGTTCGATTAGCGGGAGCAACTACAATGAGCAGTTCTTC. Translation gives CASSPPGSISGSNYNEQFF.

The chain recombines TRBV20-1 with TRBJ2-5; tentative D call: TRBD2 (6 bases). The end of the DNA fits TRBJ2-7 better, so the J call may be wrong. From germline, CDR1 is DFQATT and CDR2 SNEGSKA (reference sequence). The CDR3 length is 14 residues. CDR3 sequence: CSARPGTGDGEQYF. CDR3 sequence (DNA): TGCAGTGCTAGACCAGGAACGGGAGATGGCGAGCAGTACTTC.

The chain recombines TRBV20-1 with TRBJ2-5; D may be TRBD1 or TRBD2 (5 bases each). With the DNA end fitting TRBJ2-7 better, the J assignment may be wrong. The CDR3 sequence is 13 residues long. Germline V CDR1 and CDR2: DFQATT, SNEGSKA (reference sequence). CDR3 bases: TGCAGTGCCGTTGGGACGTTAAGCTACGAGCAGTACTTC. Its translation: CSAVGTLSYEQYF.